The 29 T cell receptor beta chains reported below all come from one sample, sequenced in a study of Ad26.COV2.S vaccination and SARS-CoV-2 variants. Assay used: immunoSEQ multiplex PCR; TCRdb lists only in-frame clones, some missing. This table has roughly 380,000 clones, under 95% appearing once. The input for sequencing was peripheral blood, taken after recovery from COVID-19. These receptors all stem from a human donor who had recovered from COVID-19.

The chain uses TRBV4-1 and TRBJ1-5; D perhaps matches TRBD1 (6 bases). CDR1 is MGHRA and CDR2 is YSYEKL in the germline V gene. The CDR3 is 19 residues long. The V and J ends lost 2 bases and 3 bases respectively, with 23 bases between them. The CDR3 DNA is TGCGCCAGCAGCCAAAAGAGGCTAAATACAGGGTTGGACAATCAGCCCCAGCATTTT. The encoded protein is CASSQKRLNTGLDNQPQHF.

In DNA, the CDR3 is TGTGCCAGCAGTGAATACGGGGGAGCTTACAATGAGCAGTTCTTC. Translating gives CASSEYGGAYNEQFF. The chain is built from TRBV25-1 and TRBJ2-1, with D perhaps TRBD2 (6 bases). Germline values: CDR1 MGHDK, CDR2 SYGVNS. Trimming took off 0 bases at V and 4 bases at J, with 10 bases between the two ends. This CDR3 comprises 15 residues.

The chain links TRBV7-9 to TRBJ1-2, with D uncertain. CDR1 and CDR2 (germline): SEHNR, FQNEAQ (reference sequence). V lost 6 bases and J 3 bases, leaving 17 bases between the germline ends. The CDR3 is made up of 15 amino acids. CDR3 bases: TGTGCCAGCAGGAGTCGACGATCGGATTACTATGGCTACACCTTC. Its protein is CASRSRRSDYYGYTF.

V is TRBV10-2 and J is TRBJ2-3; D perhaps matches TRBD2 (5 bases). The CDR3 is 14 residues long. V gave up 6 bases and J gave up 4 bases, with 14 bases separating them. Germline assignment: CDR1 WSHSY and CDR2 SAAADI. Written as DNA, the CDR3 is TGCGCCAGCAGACTAGTTGTCAGCCCAGATACGCAGTATTTT. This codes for CASRLVVSPDTQYF.

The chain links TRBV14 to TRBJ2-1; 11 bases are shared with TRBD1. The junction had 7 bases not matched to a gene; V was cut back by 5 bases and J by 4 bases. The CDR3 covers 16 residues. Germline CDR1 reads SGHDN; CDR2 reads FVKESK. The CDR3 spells CASSNLGTGGYNEQFF. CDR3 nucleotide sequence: TGTGCCAGCAGCAACCTCGGGACAGGGGGATACAATGAGCAGTTCTTC. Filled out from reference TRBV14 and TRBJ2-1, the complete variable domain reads EAGVTQFPSHSVIEKGQTVTLRCDPISGHDNLYWYRRVMGKEIKFLLHFVKESKQDESGMPNNRFLAERTGGTYSTLKVQPAELEDSGVYFCASSNLGTGGYNEQFFGPGTRLTVL.

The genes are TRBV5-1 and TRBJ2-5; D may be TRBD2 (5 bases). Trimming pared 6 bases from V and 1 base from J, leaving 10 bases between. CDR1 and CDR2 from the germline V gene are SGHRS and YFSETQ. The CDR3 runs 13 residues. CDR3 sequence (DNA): TGCGCCAGCACCTCCGGGATCCAAGAGACCCAGTACTTC. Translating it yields CASTSGIQETQYF.

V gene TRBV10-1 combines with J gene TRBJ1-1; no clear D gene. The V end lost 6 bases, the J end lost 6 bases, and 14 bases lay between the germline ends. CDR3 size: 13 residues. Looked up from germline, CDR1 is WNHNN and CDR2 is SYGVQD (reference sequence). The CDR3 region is CASSETSSAEAFF. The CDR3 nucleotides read TGCGCCAGCAGCGAGACTTCGAGCGCTGAAGCTTTCTTT.

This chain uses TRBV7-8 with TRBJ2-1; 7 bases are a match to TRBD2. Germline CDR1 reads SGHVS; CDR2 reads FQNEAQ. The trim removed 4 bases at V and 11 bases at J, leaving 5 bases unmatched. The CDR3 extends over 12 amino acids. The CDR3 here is CASSSPGTKQFF. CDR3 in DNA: TGTGCCAGCAGCTCCCCAGGGACTAAGCAGTTCTTC.

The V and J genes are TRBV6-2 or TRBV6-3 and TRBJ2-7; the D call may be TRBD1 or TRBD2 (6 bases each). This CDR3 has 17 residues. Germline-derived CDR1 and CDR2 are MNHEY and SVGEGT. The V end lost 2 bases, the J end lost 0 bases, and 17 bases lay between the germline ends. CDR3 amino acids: CASSYLSGDTSSYEQYF. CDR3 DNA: TGTGCCAGCAGTTACCTCTCGGGGGACACTAGCTCCTACGAGCAGTACTTC.

CDR3 sequence reads: CASSSRSVGPQPQHF. The CDR3 DNA reads as TGTGCCAGCAGCTCCCGGTCGGTAGGGCCTCAGCCCCAGCATTTT. The rearrangement links TRBV6-2 or TRBV6-3 to TRBJ1-5; no clear D gene. Germline V gene sequence: CDR1 MNHEY, CDR2 SVGEGT. The CDR3 loop spans 15 amino acids. V was cut by 6 bases and J by 6 bases, with 18 bases left in between.

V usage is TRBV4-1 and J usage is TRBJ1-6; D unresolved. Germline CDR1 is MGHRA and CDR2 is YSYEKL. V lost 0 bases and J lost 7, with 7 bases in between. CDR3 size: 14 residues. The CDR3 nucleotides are TGCGCCAGCAGCCAAGAAGGGCTAAATTCACCCCTCCACTTT. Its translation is CASSQEGLNSPLHF.

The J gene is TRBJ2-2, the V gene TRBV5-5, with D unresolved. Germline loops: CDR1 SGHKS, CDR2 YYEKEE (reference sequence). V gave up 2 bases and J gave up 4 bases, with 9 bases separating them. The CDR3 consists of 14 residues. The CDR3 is CASSLALGTGELFF. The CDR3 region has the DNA TGTGCCAGCAGCTTAGCCCTGGGCACCGGGGAGCTGTTTTTT.

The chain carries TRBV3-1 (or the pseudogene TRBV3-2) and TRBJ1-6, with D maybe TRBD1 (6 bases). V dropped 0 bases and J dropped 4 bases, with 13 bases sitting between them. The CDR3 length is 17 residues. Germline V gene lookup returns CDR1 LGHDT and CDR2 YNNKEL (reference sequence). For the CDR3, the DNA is TGTGCCAGCAGCCAAGATGGGGGCAGGGTATATAATTCACCCCTCCACTTT. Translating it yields CASSQDGGRVYNSPLHF.

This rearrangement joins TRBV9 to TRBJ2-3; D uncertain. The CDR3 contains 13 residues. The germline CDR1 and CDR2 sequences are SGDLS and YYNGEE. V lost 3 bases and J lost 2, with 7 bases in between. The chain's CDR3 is CASSGSSTDTQYF. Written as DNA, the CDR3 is TGTGCCAGCAGCGGTAGCTCCACAGATACGCAGTATTTT.

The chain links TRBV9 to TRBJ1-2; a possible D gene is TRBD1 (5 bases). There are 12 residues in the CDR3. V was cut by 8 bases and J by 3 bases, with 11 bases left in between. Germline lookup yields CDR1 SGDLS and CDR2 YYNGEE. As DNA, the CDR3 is TGTGCCAGTGACAGCGTTCACTATGGCTACACCTTC. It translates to CASDSVHYGYTF.

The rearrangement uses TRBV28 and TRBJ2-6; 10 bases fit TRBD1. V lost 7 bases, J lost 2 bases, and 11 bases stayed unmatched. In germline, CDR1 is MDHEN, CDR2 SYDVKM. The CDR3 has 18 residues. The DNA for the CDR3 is TGTGCCAGCACCCCCCTAGGACAGGGGGTGGCTGGGGCCAACGTCCTGACTTTC. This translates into CASTPLGQGVAGANVLTF.

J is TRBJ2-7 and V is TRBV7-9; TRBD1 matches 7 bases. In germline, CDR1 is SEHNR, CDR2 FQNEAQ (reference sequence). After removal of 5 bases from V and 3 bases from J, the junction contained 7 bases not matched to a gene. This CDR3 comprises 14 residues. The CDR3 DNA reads TGTGCCAGCAGCCAACCGGGACAGCACTACGAGCAGTACTTC. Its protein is CASSQPGQHYEQYF.

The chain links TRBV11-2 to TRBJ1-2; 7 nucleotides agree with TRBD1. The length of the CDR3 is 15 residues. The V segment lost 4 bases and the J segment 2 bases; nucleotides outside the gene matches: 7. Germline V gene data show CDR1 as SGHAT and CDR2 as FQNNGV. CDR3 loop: CASSYTGANNYGYTF. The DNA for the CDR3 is TGTGCCAGCAGCTATACAGGGGCCAACAACTATGGCTACACCTTC.

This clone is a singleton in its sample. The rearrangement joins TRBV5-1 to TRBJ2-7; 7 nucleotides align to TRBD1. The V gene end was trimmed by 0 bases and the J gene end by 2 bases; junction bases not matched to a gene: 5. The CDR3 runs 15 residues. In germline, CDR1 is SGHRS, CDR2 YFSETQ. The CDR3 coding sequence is TGCGCCAGCAGCTTGGGACAGGGCTGGGCCTACGAGCAGTACTTC. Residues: CASSLGQGWAYEQYF.

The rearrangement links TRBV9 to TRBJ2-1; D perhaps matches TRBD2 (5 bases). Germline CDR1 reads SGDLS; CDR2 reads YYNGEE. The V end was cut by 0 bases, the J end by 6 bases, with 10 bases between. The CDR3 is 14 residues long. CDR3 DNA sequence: TGTGCCAGCAGCGTAGAGGTCCGGGGCAATGAGCAGTTCTTC. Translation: CASSVEVRGNEQFF.

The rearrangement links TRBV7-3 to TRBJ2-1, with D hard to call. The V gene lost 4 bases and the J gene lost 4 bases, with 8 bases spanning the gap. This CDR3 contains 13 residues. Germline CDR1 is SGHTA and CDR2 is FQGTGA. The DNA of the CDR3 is TGTGCCAGCAGCTCGACCGATTACAATGAGCAGTTCTTC. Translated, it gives CASSSTDYNEQFF.

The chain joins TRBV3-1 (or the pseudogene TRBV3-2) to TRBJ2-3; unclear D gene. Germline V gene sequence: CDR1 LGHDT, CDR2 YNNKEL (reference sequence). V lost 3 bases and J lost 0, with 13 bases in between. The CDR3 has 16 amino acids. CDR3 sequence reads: CASSQTQAHSTDTQYF. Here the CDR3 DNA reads TGTGCCAGCAGCCAGACCCAGGCCCATAGCACAGATACGCAGTATTTT.

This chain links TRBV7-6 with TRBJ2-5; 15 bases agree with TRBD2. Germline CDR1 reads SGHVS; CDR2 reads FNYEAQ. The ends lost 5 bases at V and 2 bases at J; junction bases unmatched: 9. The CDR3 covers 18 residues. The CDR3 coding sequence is TGTGCCAGCAGCGTGGGACTAGCGGGGGGCGCGGTTCAAGAGACCCAGTACTTC. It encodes CASSVGLAGGAVQETQYF.

CDR3 coding DNA: TGTGCCAGCAGTGAACCCCCAAGAGGTTTAAACGAGCAGTACTTC. Translating gives CASSEPPRGLNEQYF. This chain connects TRBV2 to TRBJ2-7, with D uncertain. Trimming shortened V by 2 bases and J by 5 bases, and 16 bases separated the two germline ends. The germline V gene encodes CDR1 SNHLY and CDR2 FYNNEI. The CDR3 totals 15 residues.

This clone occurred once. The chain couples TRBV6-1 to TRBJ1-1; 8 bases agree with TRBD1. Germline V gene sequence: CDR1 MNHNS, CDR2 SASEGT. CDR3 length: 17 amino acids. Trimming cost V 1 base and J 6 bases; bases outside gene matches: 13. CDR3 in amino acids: CASSEVASGGWYSEAFF. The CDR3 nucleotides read TGTGCCAGCAGTGAAGTTGCGTCAGGGGGCTGGTATTCTGAAGCTTTCTTT.

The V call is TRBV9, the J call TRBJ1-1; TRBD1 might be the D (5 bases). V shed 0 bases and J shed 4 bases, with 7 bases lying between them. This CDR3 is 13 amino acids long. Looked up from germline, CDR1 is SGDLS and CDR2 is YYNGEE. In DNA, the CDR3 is TGTGCCAGCAGCGTAGCCGGGACCACTGAAGCTTTCTTT. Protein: CASSVAGTTEAFF. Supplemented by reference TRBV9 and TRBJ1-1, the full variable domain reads DSGVTQTPKHLITATGQRVTLRCSPRSGDLSVYWYQQSLDQGLQFLIQYYNGEERAKGNILERFSAQQFPDLHSELNLSSLELGDSALYFCASSVAGTTEAFFGQGTRLTVV.

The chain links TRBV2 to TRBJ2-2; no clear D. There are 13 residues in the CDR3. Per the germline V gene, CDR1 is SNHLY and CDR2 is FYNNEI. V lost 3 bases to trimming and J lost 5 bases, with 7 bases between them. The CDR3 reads CASSDLGTGELFF. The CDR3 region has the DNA TGTGCCAGCAGTGACCTCGGGACCGGGGAGCTGTTTTTT.

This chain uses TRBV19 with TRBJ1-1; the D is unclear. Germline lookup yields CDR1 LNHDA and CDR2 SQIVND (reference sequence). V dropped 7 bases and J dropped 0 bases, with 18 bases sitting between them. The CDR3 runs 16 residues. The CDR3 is CASTGRRYPMNTEAFF. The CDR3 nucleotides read TGTGCCAGTACGGGCAGGAGATACCCCATGAACACTGAAGCTTTCTTT.

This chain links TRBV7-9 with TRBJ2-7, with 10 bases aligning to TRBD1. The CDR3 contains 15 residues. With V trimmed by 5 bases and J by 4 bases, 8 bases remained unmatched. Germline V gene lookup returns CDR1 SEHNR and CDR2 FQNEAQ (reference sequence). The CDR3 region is CASSPGTGVSYEQYF. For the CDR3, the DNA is TGTGCCAGCAGCCCCGGGACAGGGGTCTCATACGAGCAGTACTTC.